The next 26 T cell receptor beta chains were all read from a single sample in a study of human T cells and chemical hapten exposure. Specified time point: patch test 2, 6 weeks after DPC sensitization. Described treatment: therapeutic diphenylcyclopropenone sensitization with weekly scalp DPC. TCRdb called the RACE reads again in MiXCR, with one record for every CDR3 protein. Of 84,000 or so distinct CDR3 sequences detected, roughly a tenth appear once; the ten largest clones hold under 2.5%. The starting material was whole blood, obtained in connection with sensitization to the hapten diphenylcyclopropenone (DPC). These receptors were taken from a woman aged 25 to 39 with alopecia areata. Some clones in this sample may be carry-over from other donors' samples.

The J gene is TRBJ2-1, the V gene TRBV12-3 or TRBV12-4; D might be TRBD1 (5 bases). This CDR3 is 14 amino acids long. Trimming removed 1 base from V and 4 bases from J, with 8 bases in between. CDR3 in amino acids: CASSLGQYYNEQFF. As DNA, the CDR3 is TGTGCCAGCAGTTTAGGACAGTATTACAATGAGCAGTTCTTC.

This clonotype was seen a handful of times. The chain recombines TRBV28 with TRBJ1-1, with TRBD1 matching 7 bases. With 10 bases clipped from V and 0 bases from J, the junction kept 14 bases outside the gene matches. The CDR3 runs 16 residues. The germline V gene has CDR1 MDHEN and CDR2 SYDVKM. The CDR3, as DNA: TGTGCCATCCACTCTCGACAGGGATTGGTGAACACTGAAGCTTTCTTT. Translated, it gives CAIHSRQGLVNTEAFF.

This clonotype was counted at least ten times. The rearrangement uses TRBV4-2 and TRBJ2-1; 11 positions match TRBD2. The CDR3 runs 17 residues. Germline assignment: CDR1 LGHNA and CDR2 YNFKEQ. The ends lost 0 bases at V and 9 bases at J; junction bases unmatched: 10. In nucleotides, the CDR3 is TGTGCCAGCAGCCAAGATGAGAGTAGCGGGGGGGCCGGTGAGCAGTTCTTC. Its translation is CASSQDESSGGAGEQFF.

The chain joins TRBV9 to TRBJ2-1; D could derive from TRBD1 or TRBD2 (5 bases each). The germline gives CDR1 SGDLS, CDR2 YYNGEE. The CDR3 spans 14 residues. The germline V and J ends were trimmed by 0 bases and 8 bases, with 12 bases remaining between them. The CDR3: CASSVDRLRDEQFF. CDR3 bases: TGTGCCAGCAGCGTAGACAGGCTGAGGGATGAGCAGTTCTTC.

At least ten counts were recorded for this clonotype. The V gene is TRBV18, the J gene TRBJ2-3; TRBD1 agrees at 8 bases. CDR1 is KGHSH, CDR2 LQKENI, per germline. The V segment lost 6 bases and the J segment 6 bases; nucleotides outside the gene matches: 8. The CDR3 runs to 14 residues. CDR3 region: CASSGTGLRDTQYF. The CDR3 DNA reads TGTGCCAGCTCCGGGACAGGTCTTCGGGATACGCAGTATTTT.

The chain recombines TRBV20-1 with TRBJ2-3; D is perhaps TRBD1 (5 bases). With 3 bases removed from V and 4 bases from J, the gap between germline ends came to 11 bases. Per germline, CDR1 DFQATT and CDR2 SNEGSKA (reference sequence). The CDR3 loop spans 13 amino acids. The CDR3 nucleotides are TGCAGTGCTAGGACAGTTGGCCCAGATACGCAGTATTTT. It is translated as CSARTVGPDTQYF.

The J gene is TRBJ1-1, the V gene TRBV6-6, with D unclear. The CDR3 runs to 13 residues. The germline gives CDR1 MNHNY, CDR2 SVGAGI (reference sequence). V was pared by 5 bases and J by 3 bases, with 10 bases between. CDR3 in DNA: TGTGCCAGCAGTCGACCGACTGACACTGAAGCTTTCTTT. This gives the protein CASSRPTDTEAFF.

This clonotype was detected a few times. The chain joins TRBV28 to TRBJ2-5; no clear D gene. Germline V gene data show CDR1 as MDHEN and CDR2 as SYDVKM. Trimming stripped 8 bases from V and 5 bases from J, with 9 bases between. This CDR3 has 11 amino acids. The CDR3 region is CASGNYETQYF. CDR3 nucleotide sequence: TGTGCCAGCGGGAATTACGAGACCCAGTACTTC.

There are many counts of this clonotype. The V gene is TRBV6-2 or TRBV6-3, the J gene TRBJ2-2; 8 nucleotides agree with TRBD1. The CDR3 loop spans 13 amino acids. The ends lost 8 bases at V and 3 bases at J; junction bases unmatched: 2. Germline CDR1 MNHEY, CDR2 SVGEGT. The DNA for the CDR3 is TGTGCCAGCGGACAGGGCTACACCGGGGAGCTGTTTTTT. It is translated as CASGQGYTGELFF.

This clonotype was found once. This chain's CDR3 is CASSQVSYEQYF. CDR3 bases: TGTGCCAGCAGCCAAGTTTCCTACGAGCAGTACTTC. The chain employs TRBV3-1 and TRBJ2-7; D is uncertain. The CDR3 spans 12 residues. V was clipped by 1 base and J by 1 base, with 2 bases between them. Germline values: CDR1 LGHDT, CDR2 YNNKEL (reference sequence).

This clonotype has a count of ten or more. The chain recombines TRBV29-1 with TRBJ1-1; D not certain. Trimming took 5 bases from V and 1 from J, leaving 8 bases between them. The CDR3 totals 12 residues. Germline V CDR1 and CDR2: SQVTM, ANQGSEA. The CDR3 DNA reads TGCAGCGTTAGGGCCTCGAACACTGAAGCTTTCTTT. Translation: CSVRASNTEAFF.

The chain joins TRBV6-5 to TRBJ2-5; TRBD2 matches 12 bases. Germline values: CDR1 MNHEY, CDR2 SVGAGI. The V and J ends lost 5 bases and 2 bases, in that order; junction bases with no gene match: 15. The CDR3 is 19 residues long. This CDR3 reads CASSNIGLAGRKGQETQYF. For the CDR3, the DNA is TGTGCCAGCAGTAATATAGGACTAGCGGGACGCAAAGGACAAGAGACCCAGTACTTC.

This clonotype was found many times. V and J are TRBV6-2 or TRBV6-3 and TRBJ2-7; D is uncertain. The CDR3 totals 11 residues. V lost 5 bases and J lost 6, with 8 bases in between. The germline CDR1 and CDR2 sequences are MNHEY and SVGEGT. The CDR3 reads CASSLSAEQYF. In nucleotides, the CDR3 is TGTGCCAGCAGTCTCTCCGCCGAGCAGTACTTC.

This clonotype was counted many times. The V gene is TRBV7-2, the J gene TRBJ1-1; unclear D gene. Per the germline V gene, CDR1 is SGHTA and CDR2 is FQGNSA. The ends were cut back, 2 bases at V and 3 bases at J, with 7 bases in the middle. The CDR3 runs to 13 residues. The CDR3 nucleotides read TGTGCCAGCAGCTTAATGTGGGACACTGAAGCTTTCTTT. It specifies CASSLMWDTEAFF.

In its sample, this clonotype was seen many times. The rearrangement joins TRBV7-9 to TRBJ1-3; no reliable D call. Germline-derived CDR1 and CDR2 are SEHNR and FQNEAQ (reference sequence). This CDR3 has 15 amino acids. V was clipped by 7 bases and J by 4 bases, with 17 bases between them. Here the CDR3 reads CASIPPAALGNTIYF. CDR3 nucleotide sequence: TGTGCCAGCATCCCCCCGGCGGCCCTCGGAAACACCATATATTTT. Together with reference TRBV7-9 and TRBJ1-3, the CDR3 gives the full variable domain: DTGVSQNPRHKITKRGQNVTFRCDPISEHNRLYWYRQTLGQGPEFLTYFQNEAQLEKSRLLSDRFSAERPKGSFSTLEIQRTEQGDSAMYLCASIPPAALGNTIYFGEGSWLTVV.

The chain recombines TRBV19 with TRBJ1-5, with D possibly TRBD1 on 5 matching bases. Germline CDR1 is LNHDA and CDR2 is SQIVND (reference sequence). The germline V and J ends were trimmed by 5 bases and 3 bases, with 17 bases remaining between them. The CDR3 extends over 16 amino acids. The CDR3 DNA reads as TGTGCCAGTAGTTTCCTCCGGGGCAGGTCCAATCAGCCCCAGCATTTT. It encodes CASSFLRGRSNQPQHF.

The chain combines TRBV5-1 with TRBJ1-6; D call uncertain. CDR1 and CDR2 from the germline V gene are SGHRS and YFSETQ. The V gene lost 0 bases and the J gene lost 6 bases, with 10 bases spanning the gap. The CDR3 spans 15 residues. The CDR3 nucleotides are TGCGCCAGCAGCTTGGATGACCACTTTAATTCACCCCTCCACTTT. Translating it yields CASSLDDHFNSPLHF.

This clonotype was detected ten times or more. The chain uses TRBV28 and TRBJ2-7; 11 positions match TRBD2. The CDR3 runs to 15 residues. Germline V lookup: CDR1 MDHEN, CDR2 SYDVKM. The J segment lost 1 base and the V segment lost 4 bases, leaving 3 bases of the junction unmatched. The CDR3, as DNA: TGTGCCAGCAGTTCCCGACTAGCGGGGTCCTACGAGCAGTACTTC. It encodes CASSSRLAGSYEQYF. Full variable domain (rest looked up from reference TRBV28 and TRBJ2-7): DVKVTQSSRYLVKRTGEKVFLECVQDMDHENMFWYRQDPGLGLRLIYFSYDVKMKEKGDIPEGYSVSREKKERFSLILESASTNQTSMYLCASSSRLAGSYEQYFGPGTRLTVT.

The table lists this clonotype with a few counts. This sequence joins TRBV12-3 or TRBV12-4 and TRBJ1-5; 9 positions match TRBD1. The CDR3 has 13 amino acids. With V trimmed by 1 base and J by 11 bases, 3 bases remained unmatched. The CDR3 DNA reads TGTGCCAGCAGTTTAGGGGACAGGGCCTCCCAGCATTTT. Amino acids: CASSLGDRASQHF.

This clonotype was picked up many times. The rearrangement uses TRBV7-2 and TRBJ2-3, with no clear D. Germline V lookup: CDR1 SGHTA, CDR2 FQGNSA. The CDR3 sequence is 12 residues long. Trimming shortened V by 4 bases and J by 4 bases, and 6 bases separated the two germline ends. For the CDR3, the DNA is TGTGCCAGCAGCTGGGTCGCAGATACGCAGTATTTT. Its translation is CASSWVADTQYF.

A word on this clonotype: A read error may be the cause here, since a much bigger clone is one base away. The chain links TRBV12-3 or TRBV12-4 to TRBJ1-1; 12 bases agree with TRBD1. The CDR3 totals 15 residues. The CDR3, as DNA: TGTGCCAGCAGATTAGGGACAGGGGGCTTCACTGAAGCTTTCTTT. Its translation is CASRLGTGGFTEAFF.

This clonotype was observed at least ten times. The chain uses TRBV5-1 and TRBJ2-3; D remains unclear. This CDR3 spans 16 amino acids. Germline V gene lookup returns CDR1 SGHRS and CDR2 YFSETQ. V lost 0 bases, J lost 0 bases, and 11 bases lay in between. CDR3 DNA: TGCGCCAGCAGCTTGGTTGTGACCCGGAGCACAGATACGCAGTATTTT. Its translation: CASSLVVTRSTDTQYF.

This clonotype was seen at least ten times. The DNA for the CDR3 is TGCGCCAGCAGCTTGGACGGGGCAAGAAAAGAGACCCAGTACTTC. Translated: CASSLDGARKETQYF. V gene TRBV5-1 combines with J gene TRBJ2-5; D assignment may be TRBD1 or TRBD2 (5 bases each). V dropped 0 bases and J dropped 3 bases, with 12 bases sitting between them. Per germline, CDR1 SGHRS and CDR2 YFSETQ. This CDR3 is 15 amino acids long.

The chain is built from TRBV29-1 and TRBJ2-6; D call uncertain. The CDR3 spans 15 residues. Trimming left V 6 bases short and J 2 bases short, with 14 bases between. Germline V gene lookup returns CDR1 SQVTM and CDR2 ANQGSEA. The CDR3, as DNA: TGCAGCGTAACCGGGCCACCTACTGGGGCCAACGTCCTGACTTTC. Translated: CSVTGPPTGANVLTF.

CDR3 sequence (DNA): TGCAGTGCTAGAGGACTAGCGGGAGACGGTGAGCAGTTCTTC. Protein: CSARGLAGDGEQFF. This chain connects TRBV20-1 to TRBJ2-1, with 12 bases lining up with TRBD2. After removal of 1 base from V and 9 bases from J, the junction contained 4 bases not matched to a gene. Germline V gene data show CDR1 as DFQATT and CDR2 as SNEGSKA (reference sequence). This CDR3 has 14 residues.

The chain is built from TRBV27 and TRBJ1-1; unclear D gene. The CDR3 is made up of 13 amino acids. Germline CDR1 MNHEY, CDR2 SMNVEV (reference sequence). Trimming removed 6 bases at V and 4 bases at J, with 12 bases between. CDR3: CASSIGSGTEAFF. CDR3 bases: TGTGCCAGCAGCATCGGTTCGGGCACTGAAGCTTTCTTT.